Each of the 10 T cell receptor beta chains below was sequenced from the same sample in a study of T cell responses to AZD1222 COVID-19 vaccine (dated by TCRdb to the early 2020s). What the time point label conveys for this sample: about 28 days (+/-7) after the second vaccine dose. Library preparation used the immunoSEQ multiplex PCR assay. The source is immuneACCESS, and TCRdb retained only in-frame sequences with V and J called. Part of the clones is not carried over; for the studies checked, unresolved V genes explain less than half of this, and the remainder is unexplained. Across this sample there are 95,000 to 100,000 clones, with around 87% seen only once. The biggest ten clones account for roughly a tenth of the sample. The sequencing used peripheral blood, collected 28 days after the second AZD1222 dose. These receptors all come from an adult who received the AZD1222 COVID-19 vaccine.

V is TRBV4-3 and J is TRBJ1-4; D perhaps matches TRBD1 (6 bases). V lost 0 bases to trimming and J lost 5 bases, with 13 bases between them. This CDR3 has 16 amino acids. Germline CDR1 and CDR2: LGHNA and YSLEER. The CDR3 loop is CASSQDLGTQNEKLFF. The DNA for the CDR3 is TGCGCCAGCAGCCAAGATTTAGGGACACAGAATGAAAAACTGTTTTTT.

The chain carries TRBV19 and TRBJ2-3; the D gene is possibly TRBD1 (7 bases). V was shortened by 7 bases and J by 6 bases, with 20 bases between the two germline ends. Germline V lookup: CDR1 LNHDA, CDR2 SQIVND (reference sequence). The CDR3 spans 15 residues. The CDR3 protein is CASKSSAGGWDTQYF. DNA of the CDR3: TGTGCCAGTAAATCCTCGGCAGGGGGGTGGGATACGCAGTATTTT.

This clone showed up just once. The chain uses TRBV2 and TRBJ2-7; D assignment may be TRBD1 or TRBD2 (6 bases each). V lost 5 bases and J 6 bases, leaving 17 bases between the germline ends. This CDR3 spans 14 amino acids. Germline V gene data show CDR1 as SNHLY and CDR2 as FYNNEI. The chain's CDR3 is CASSRGRQVSEQYF. In DNA, the CDR3 is TGTGCCAGCAGTCGGGGGCGTCAGGTCTCCGAGCAGTACTTC. Based on the CDR3 plus reference TRBV2 and TRBJ2-7, the full variable domain is EPEVTQTPSHQVTQMGQEVILRCVPISNHLYFYWYRQILGQKVEFLVSFYNNEISEKSEIFDDQFSVERPDGSNFTLKIRSTKLEDSAMYFCASSRGRQVSEQYFGPGTRLTVT.

The chain uses TRBV3-1 (or the pseudogene TRBV3-2) and TRBJ1-1, with D possibly TRBD1 on 6 matching bases. This CDR3 has 16 residues. V lost 1 base, J lost 5 bases, and 17 bases lay in between. Germline V gene lookup returns CDR1 LGHDT and CDR2 YNNKEL (reference sequence). This CDR3 reads CASSQAPGGALTEAFF. In nucleotides, the CDR3 is TGTGCCAGCAGCCAAGCCCCTGGGGGGGCGCTGACTGAAGCTTTCTTT.

This chain joins TRBV19 and TRBJ2-4, with no clear D. The germline gives CDR1 LNHDA, CDR2 SQIVND (reference sequence). The CDR3 contains 15 residues. V was shortened by 4 bases and J by 8 bases, with 18 bases between the two germline ends. CDR3 sequence: CASSRGFGSVDIQYF. The CDR3 DNA reads TGTGCCAGTAGTAGGGGATTCGGTTCTGTGGACATTCAGTACTTC.

J is TRBJ1-1 and V is TRBV5-1; 8 nucleotides line up with TRBD1. Germline trimming cut 5 bases from V and 1 base from J; bases unmatched to any gene: 1. Germline V gene sequence: CDR1 SGHRS, CDR2 YFSETQ. The CDR3 has 13 amino acids. The CDR3 bases are TGCGCCAGCAGAGGACAGGGGAACACTGAAGCTTTCTTT. Its protein product is CASRGQGNTEAFF.

The chain is built from TRBV5-1 and TRBJ2-7, with D unclear. Germline V gene lookup returns CDR1 SGHRS and CDR2 YFSETQ. The ends were cut back, 4 bases at V and 2 bases at J, with 16 bases in the middle. The CDR3 sequence is 15 residues long. CDR3 sequence reads: CASSLRTFSTYEQYF. The CDR3 DNA is TGCGCCAGCAGCCTCCGGACCTTCTCCACCTACGAGCAGTACTTC.

V and J are TRBV5-1 and TRBJ1-5, with a tentative D call TRBD1 (5 bases). Trimming stripped 0 bases from V and 7 bases from J, with 17 bases between. This CDR3 spans 16 amino acids. CDR1 SGHRS and CDR2 YFSETQ come from the germline V gene. CDR3 protein: CASSLGGSPGVQPQHF. The CDR3 nucleotides are TGCGCCAGCAGCTTGGGGGGCTCCCCGGGGGTGCAGCCCCAGCATTTT.

The CDR3 sequence: CASSQARVGGYTF. The CDR3 nucleotides are TGTGCCAGCAGCCAGGCCCGGGTAGGCGGCTACACCTTC. The chain combines TRBV3-1 (or the pseudogene TRBV3-2) with TRBJ1-2, with unresolved D. The CDR3 runs 13 residues. Germline lookup yields CDR1 LGHDT and CDR2 YNNKEL (reference sequence). Trimming removed 3 bases from V and 8 bases from J, with 13 bases in between.

The chain joins TRBV11-3 to TRBJ2-2; no clear D gene. The V end lost 3 bases, the J end lost 0 bases, and 11 bases lay between the germline ends. Germline V CDR1 and CDR2: SGHNT, YENEEA. This CDR3 is 16 amino acids long. The CDR3 bases are TGTGCCAGCAGCTTGGGCGTCGGAGCGAACACCGGGGAGCTGTTTTTT. It specifies CASSLGVGANTGELFF.